Listed here are 5 T cell receptor beta chains from one sample, sequenced in a study of blood T cells in healthy people across ages. The authors ran a second PCR of about 6 to 12 cycles using a sample-barcoded 5' primer and a J-beta primer mix. TCRdb redid the calling of the 5' RACE reads with MiXCR, one entry per CDR3 protein. The sample lists about 1.6 million distinct CDR3 sequences; about 31% were seen once. The specimen sequenced was blood. These receptors originate from a woman in her twenties or thirties in good health.

V and J are TRBV13 and TRBJ2-1; TRBD2 matches 10 bases. With 5 bases clipped from V and 7 bases from J, the junction kept 8 bases outside the gene matches. The CDR3 runs to 15 residues. Looked up from germline, CDR1 is PRHDT and CDR2 is FYEKMQ (reference sequence). The CDR3 region is CASSIGLAVSNEQFF. DNA of the CDR3: TGTGCCAGCAGCATTGGACTAGCGGTTTCTAATGAGCAGTTCTTC.

This clonotype was observed a handful of times. The chain recombines TRBV9 with TRBJ2-3, with D maybe TRBD2 (6 bases). The V gene lost 4 bases and the J gene lost 0 bases, with 15 bases spanning the gap. Germline CDR1 is SGDLS and CDR2 is YYNGEE. This CDR3 has 16 amino acids. The CDR3 DNA sequence: TGTGCCAGCAGCCCCCGGGACGGACTAAGCACAGATACGCAGTATTTT. Translating gives CASSPRDGLSTDTQYF.

A few counts support this clonotype. The chain combines TRBV27 with TRBJ2-3; D assignment may be TRBD1 or TRBD2 (5 bases each). This CDR3 has 15 residues. Per the germline V gene, CDR1 is MNHEY and CDR2 is SMNVEV (reference sequence). V gave up 6 bases and J gave up 0 bases, with 13 bases separating them. The CDR3 loop is CASRMVGDSTDTQYF. CDR3 nucleotide sequence: TGTGCCAGCAGGATGGTGGGGGACAGCACAGATACGCAGTATTTT.

This clonotype was observed many times. At one end the junction does not follow the germline gene, possibly because of a read error. This chain joins TRBV5-1 and TRBJ2-5, with TRBD2 matching over 7 bases. The CDR3 totals 14 residues. Germline-derived CDR1 and CDR2 are SGHRS and YFSETQ. CDR3 in amino acids: CASSLTSYQETQYF. The CDR3 bases are TGTGCCAGCAGCTTGACTAGCTATCAAGAGACCCAGTACTTC.

This clonotype appeared a few times. The chain links TRBV14 to TRBJ2-2; D is possibly TRBD2 (5 bases). Trimming pared 0 bases from V and 9 bases from J, leaving 8 bases between. Germline lookup yields CDR1 SGHDN and CDR2 FVKESK. This CDR3 contains 13 residues. The CDR3 DNA follows: TGTGCCAGCAGCCAAGAGGGGAGCCGGGAGCTGTTTTTT. Protein product: CASSQEGSRELFF.